The 9 T cell receptor beta chains in this list originate from one sample, sequenced in a study of T cell responses to AZD1222 COVID-19 vaccine. Libraries were prepared by immunoSEQ multiplex PCR; TCRdb keeps only in-frame clonotypes and omits some of them. The repertoire holds about 76,000 clones, with about 88% as singletons. This specimen was peripheral blood, taken on day 0 of AZD1222 vaccination. These TCRs come from an adult in good health.

The sample holds one count of this clone. The chain links TRBV10-1 to TRBJ1-1; D uncertain. The CDR3 totals 14 residues. Trimming pared 3 bases from V and 2 bases from J, leaving 10 bases between. Germline V gene data show CDR1 as WNHNN and CDR2 as SYGVQD (reference sequence). CDR3 sequence: CASSEPGSNTEAFF. CDR3 DNA sequence: TGCGCCAGCAGTGAACCAGGTTCAAACACTGAAGCTTTCTTT.

This chain uses TRBV29-1 with TRBJ2-3; either TRBD1 or TRBD2 may fit D (5 bases each). Germline CDR1 is SQVTM and CDR2 is ANQGSEA. V lost 6 bases and J 0 bases, leaving 13 bases between the germline ends. The CDR3 sequence is 14 residues long. The CDR3 region is CSVGTAASTDTQYF. CDR3 nucleotide sequence: TGCAGCGTCGGGACGGCGGCTAGCACAGATACGCAGTATTTT.

This clone was observed once. The rearrangement uses TRBV10-3 and TRBJ1-1; D ambiguous. This CDR3 comprises 13 residues. The germline CDR1 and CDR2 sequences are ENHRY and SYGVKD. The V gene lost 11 bases and the J gene lost 3 bases, with 16 bases spanning the gap. CDR3 in DNA: TGTGCCTGCGCGAAGAGGGAGGACACTGAAGCTTTCTTT. Its protein is CACAKREDTEAFF.

The chain combines TRBV7-8 with TRBJ1-2, with a possible D match to TRBD1 (6 bases). The V end was cut by 6 bases, the J end by 7 bases, with 15 bases between. The CDR3 runs 13 residues. Germline V gene data show CDR1 as SGHVS and CDR2 as FQNEAQ. CDR3 sequence: CASRDTGKSGYTF. In DNA form, the CDR3 reads TGTGCCAGCAGAGATACAGGGAAAAGTGGCTACACCTTC.

The rearrangement uses TRBV19 and TRBJ2-1; 10 bases align to TRBD1. V shed 5 bases, J shed 6 bases, and the junction held 7 bases outside the gene matches. This CDR3 contains 15 residues. Germline CDR1 is LNHDA and CDR2 is SQIVND (reference sequence). The CDR3 region has the DNA TGTGCCAGTAGTGCCCGGGACAGGGGCGTCAATGAGCAGTTCTTC. Protein product: CASSARDRGVNEQFF.

The V gene is TRBV6-5, the J gene TRBJ1-1; a possible D gene is TRBD1 (5 bases). In germline, CDR1 is MNHEY, CDR2 SVGAGI. CDR3 length: 13 residues. Trimming took off 7 bases at V and 4 bases at J, with 13 bases between the two ends. The CDR3 DNA reads TGTGCCAGCAAAGGACCGACAGTCACTGAAGCTTTCTTT. Residues: CASKGPTVTEAFF.

The V and J genes are TRBV5-1 and TRBJ2-3; D not resolved. Trimming took off 3 bases at V and 0 bases at J, with 11 bases between the two ends. The germline CDR1 and CDR2 sequences are SGHRS and YFSETQ. This CDR3 contains 15 residues. CDR3 region: CASSYFSSSTDTQYF. The DNA for the CDR3 is TGCGCCAGCAGCTATTTTTCTTCTAGCACAGATACGCAGTATTTT.

This clone occurred once. The chain carries TRBV6-5 and TRBJ1-6, with 7 bases fitting TRBD1. The CDR3 is 13 residues long. Unmatched junction bases numbered 6, after V lost 11 bases and J lost 5 bases. Germline V CDR1 and CDR2: MNHEY, SVGAGI. CDR3 in amino acids: CAVAGQNNSPLHF. Written as DNA, the CDR3 is TGTGCCGTGGCGGGACAGAATAATTCACCCCTCCACTTT.

The rearrangement uses TRBV27 and TRBJ2-7; 13 bases match TRBD2. CDR1 and CDR2 from the germline V gene are MNHEY and SMNVEV (reference sequence). Losses at the gene ends were 6 bases for V and 2 bases for J; bases not matched to a gene: 4. This CDR3 has 15 amino acids. CDR3 nucleotides: TGTGCCAGCAGGCCGGGGACTAGCGGGGCCTACGAGCAGTACTTC. Its translation: CASRPGTSGAYEQYF.